The source of this T cell receptor beta chain is a study of technical replicates of blood from several donors (dated 2017 in TCRdb). Remarks on this clone: The antigen this receptor binds is unknown. Base-call qualities are not available, and no considerably larger clone is one nucleotide away.

V and J are truncated by 0 bases and 0 bases respectively, leaving an intervening sequence of 16 bases. Looking up the germline V gene yields CDR1 SGDLS and CDR2 YYNGEE. The cysteine opens and the phenylalanine closes a CDR3 of 19 amino acids. Only the CDR3 part of the read is kept: 57 bases, read in frame from the first base. The library was obtained by the immunoSEQ multiplex PCR assay. Held by TCRdb, this immuneACCESS table contains in-frame sequences only and omits some clones. Under half of the omission traces to an unresolved V gene where checked; the cause of the rest is unknown. The sample records roughly 70,000 clones, roughly 93% of which are singletons. The ten largest make up roughly 0.25% of the sample.

The clonotype comes from a human donor in good health. The V and J genes are TRBV9 and TRBJ2-6, with the identity of the D gene unclear. The sample consisted of T cells isolated from PBMCs. The DNA reads as follows: TGTGCCAGCAGCGTAGCAGTTGCCGGGTTTACCTCTGGGGCCAACGTCCTGACTTTC. This translates into CASSVAVAGFTSGANVLTF.